A selection of T cell receptor beta chains follows, all from one sample in a study of primary melanoma T cells and metastatic recurrence. Generated by immunoSEQ multiplex PCR, the TCRdb table keeps only in-frame clones and is missing some. Its table lists 23 clones. Sequenced input: melanoma tumor tissue. The source of these receptors is a human donor with melanoma. Both conserved end residues are trimmed from each CDR3. D genes are given only for firm matches.

CDR3: ASSIGENTEAF; V: TRBV19; D: .; J: TRBJ1-1
CDR3: ASTQSEFGEKLF; V: TRBV6-4; D: .; J: TRBJ1-4
CDR3: ASSRPAGGAEAF; V: TRBV6-8; D: .; J: TRBJ1-1
CDR3: ASSPWTGGTYEQY; V: TRBV19; D: TRBD1; J: TRBJ2-7
CDR3: ASSSRDTSPLH; V: TRBV7-2; D: .; J: TRBJ1-6
CDR3: ASSLQGWDYEQY; V: TRBV5-1; D: TRBD1; J: TRBJ2-7
CDR3: ASSIGTETQY; V: TRBV19; D: .; J: TRBJ2-5
CDR3: ASSKDRRGGELF; V: TRBV6-8; D: .; J: TRBJ2-2
CDR3: ASSLTSGDYNEQF; V: TRBV19; D: TRBD2; J: TRBJ2-1